These T cell receptor beta chains were read from a single sample in a study of blood T cell repertoires in COVID-19. The protocol was immunoSEQ multiplex PCR, while the TCRdb copy is restricted to in-frame clones and leaves out a portion. The table lists 350,000 to 400,000 clones, 87% of them singletons, with roughly 1.9% in the top ten. Sequenced: PBMCs or T cells enriched from blood (not recorded which). The receptor source for this set is a man between 40 and 49 years old in a cohort exposed to, infected with or recovered from COVID-19 (not recorded which). Each CDR3 is given with its conserved first and last residue. A D gene is named only where the DNA matches it firmly. Clone size is shown for a subset of rows, as once, few, many or a class of expanded clone.

j_call,d_call,v_call,clone_size,cdr3_aa,cdr3_nt
TRBJ2-2,TRBD1,TRBV28,.,CASRYRGSTGELFF,TGTGCCAGCAGATACAGGGGTAGCACCGGGGAGCTGTTTTTT
TRBJ1-1,.,TRBV20-1,once,CSASNTGNTEAFF,TGCAGTGCTAGTAACACAGGGAACACTGAAGCTTTCTTT
TRBJ1-5,.,TRBV7-8,few,CASSKGENQPQHF,TGTGCCAGCAGCAAGGGGGAGAATCAGCCCCAGCATTTT
TRBJ1-2,.,TRBV19,.,CASSINRERGYTF,TGTGCCAGTAGTATCAACCGGGAACGGGGCTACACCTTC
TRBJ2-7,TRBD1,TRBV5-1,.,CASSSPRDRLEYEQYF,TGCGCCAGCAGCTCACCCCGGGACAGGCTCGAGTACGAGCAGTACTTC
TRBJ2-1,.,TRBV19,.,CASSIEKATEQFF,TGTGCCAGTAGTATTGAAAAAGCGACTGAGCAGTTCTTC
TRBJ2-2,.,TRBV2,.,CARTAGSRPTGELFF,TGTGCCAGGACCGCCGGGTCCCGCCCCACCGGGGAGCTGTTTTTT
TRBJ2-5,.,TRBV3-1/TRBV3-2,.,CASSRGVMGPETQYF,TGTGCCAGCAGCCGCGGGGTCATGGGACCAGAGACCCAGTACTTC
TRBJ1-2,.,TRBV19,.,CASRTPGQGSGYTF,TGTGCCAGTAGGACGCCAGGTCAGGGCTCTGGCTACACCTTC
TRBJ1-5,.,TRBV19,.,CASSMGQNSNQPQHF,TGTGCCAGTAGTATGGGCCAGAATAGCAATCAGCCCCAGCATTTT
TRBJ2-1,TRBD2,TRBV11-2,.,CASSSSRLAGHSYNEQFF,TGTGCCAGCAGCTCAAGCCGACTAGCGGGTCACTCCTACAATGAGCAGTTCTTC
TRBJ2-5,TRBD2,TRBV7-9,.,CASSPGEGRGTQYF,TGTGCCAGCAGCCCCGGGGAGGGGAGGGGGACCCAGTACTTC